Here is one T cell receptor beta chain with its context. This clone was seen a handful of times. The antigen this receptor binds is unknown. Base qualities are missing; no much larger clone stands one base away. This specimen's treatment or condition label, interpreted: randomized to nivolumab then ipilimumab (arm A) or the reverse (arm B). No trial patient had received prior DNA-damaging chemotherapy. On a FACS Aria II flow cytometer, live CD3+CD8+ cells that were negative for CD19 and CD56 were sorted from thawed PBMCs. The samples were obtained from melanoma patients enrolled in CheckMate 064, an open-label, randomized phase II trial testing sequential checkpoint blockade. Peripheral blood mononuclear cells were obtained through leukapheresis, purified using Ficoll-Paque, and frozen in human serum containing approximately 9.5% DMSO. Purity of sorted blood CD3+CD8+ cells was verified at >95% immediately after sorting, followed by DNA extraction.

This sample is drawn from a study of sequential checkpoint blockade in melanoma (dated by TCRdb to about 2019). Context from the whole study: Using 1:1 randomization, the trial assigned patients either to first-line nivolumab followed by ipilimumab (arm A) or to ipilimumab followed by nivolumab (arm B). Both trial sequences were followed by maintenance nivolumab. Broad study findings and their caveats: The model for predicting response that combines TCR metrics with mutation burden needs to be validated in larger, independent patient cohorts.

The immunoSEQ Assay was used to immunosequence TCRbeta CDR3 regions from genomic DNA. Genomic DNA was amplified by bias-controlled multiplex PCR before high-throughput sequencing. Per the authors' processing: To quantify the absolute abundance of each unique TCRbeta CDR3 region, the sequences were collapsed and filtered. Clonality, defined as 1 minus Pielou's evenness, was calculated using only productive rearrangements. A previously published method was used to identify clones with significantly greater frequencies in on-treatment samples than in baseline samples. TCRdb holds this immuneACCESS table with in-frame rearrangements only. Some clones are missing; in checked studies, unresolved V genes explain under half, and the rest has no known cause. From that table come the V and J calls and clone size; the DNA was used to work out D and trimming. This sample gives about 4,600 clones in total; 55% of them show up just once. The ten biggest clones cover 22% of the sample.

The germline V gene yields SGHVS for CDR1 and FQNEAQ for CDR2. Here V drops 5 bases and J drops 7 bases, and the junction holds 7 bases not matched to any gene. The cysteine opens and the phenylalanine closes a CDR3 of 14 amino acids. Only the CDR3 part of the read is kept: 42 bases, read in frame from the first base. This receptor was obtained from a human donor with melanoma. The V and J genes are TRBV7-8 and TRBJ1-4, and TRBD1 aligns with 7 junction nucleotides. The sample here was CD8+ T cells sorted from blood (inferred from file names), taken from a patient given nivolumab and ipilimumab in sequence. The CDR3 is CASSAATGLEKLFF. The DNA is as follows: TGTGCCAGCAGCGCCGCGACAGGGCTTGAAAAACTGTTTTTT. When the CDR3 is completed using the reference TRBV7-8 and TRBJ1-4 genes on either side, the full variable domain is GAGVSQSPRYKVAKRGQDVALRCDPISGHVSLFWYQQALGQGPEFLTYFQNEAQLDKSGLPSDRFFAERPEGSVSTLKIQRTQQEDSAVYLCASSAATGLEKLFFGSGTQLSVL.